One and the same sample provided the 9 T cell receptor beta chains below, sequenced in a study of cytomegalovirus exposure and HLA in healthy donors. The PCR had 60 Vbeta and 13 Jbeta primers. Sequencing used immunoSEQ multiplex PCR; TCRdb keeps in-frame clones, though not all of them. Of 130,000 to 150,000 clones in the sample, roughly 80% were seen once. Source material: PBMCs. The receptors were gathered from a man between 40 and 49 years old in good health and CMV-seropositive.

This rearrangement joins TRBV10-3 to TRBJ1-5; maybe TRBD1 (5 bases). V shed 8 bases and J shed 5 bases, with 13 bases lying between them. This CDR3 region has 13 residues. In germline, CDR1 is ENHRY, CDR2 SYGVKD. CDR3 DNA: TGTGCCATCCACTCTGACAGTGATCAGCCCCAGCATTTT. This gives the protein CAIHSDSDQPQHF.

This rearrangement joins TRBV5-1 to TRBJ2-7; 9 bases fit TRBD1. Germline V CDR1 and CDR2: SGHRS, YFSETQ. With 3 bases clipped from V and 2 bases from J, the junction kept 6 bases outside the gene matches. The CDR3 consists of 15 residues. The CDR3 spells CASSSGTGSPYEQYF. The CDR3 DNA follows: TGCGCCAGCAGCTCCGGGACAGGGAGCCCCTACGAGCAGTACTTC.

This chain connects TRBV2 to TRBJ1-1; D might be TRBD1 (6 bases). V lost 7 bases and J lost 6, with 18 bases in between. The V gene's germline CDR1 is SNHLY and CDR2 FYNNEI. CDR3 length: 14 amino acids. The CDR3 protein is CASKGGPASSEAFF. CDR3 nucleotide sequence: TGTGCCAGCAAGGGGGGGCCCGCCAGTTCTGAAGCTTTCTTT.

The V and J genes are TRBV5-1 and TRBJ1-6; TRBD1 is a possible D gene (6 bases). CDR1 SGHRS and CDR2 YFSETQ come from the germline V gene. V gave up 4 bases and J gave up 7 bases, with 18 bases separating them. This CDR3 has 16 residues. This CDR3 is CASSGLSQGSNSPLHF. CDR3 in DNA: TGCGCCAGCAGCGGACTCTCACAGGGTTCGAATTCACCCCTCCACTTT.

The table lists this clone with a count of one. The CDR3 bases are TGCGCCAGCAGCCAAGATGGTCCGAGGCAGCCCCAGCATTTT. Translated, it gives CASSQDGPRQPQHF. The chain is built from TRBV4-1 and TRBJ1-5; D gene uncertain. Trimming took 0 bases from V and 7 from J, leaving 10 bases between them. There are 14 residues in the CDR3. The germline V gene has CDR1 MGHRA and CDR2 YSYEKL.

The J gene is TRBJ1-2, the V gene TRBV5-6; TRBD1 agrees at 9 bases. The germline CDR1 and CDR2 sequences are SGHDT and YYEEEE. The CDR3 has 16 residues. V dropped 2 bases and J dropped 4; count of bases not matched to a gene: 9. CDR3 DNA: TGTGCCAGCAGCTTAGGACAGGGGAGGTTATCCTATGGCTACACCTTC. Protein: CASSLGQGRLSYGYTF.

This clone was recorded only once. V usage is TRBV5-1 and J usage is TRBJ2-7; 8 bases are a match to TRBD2. This CDR3 region has 15 residues. Germline V lookup: CDR1 SGHRS, CDR2 YFSETQ. V trimming: 3 bases; J trimming: 5 bases; junction bases outside the gene matches: 10. CDR3 loop: CASSWNRGGGNEQYF. In DNA, the CDR3 is TGCGCCAGCAGCTGGAACCGGGGGGGCGGGAACGAGCAGTACTTC.

CDR3 nucleotide sequence: TGTGCCAGCAGCTTAAGGGAGAACAGGAACACTGAAGCTTTCTTT. Translated, it gives CASSLRENRNTEAFF. The rearrangement links TRBV7-9 to TRBJ1-1, with D unresolved. Germline V gene sequence: CDR1 SEHNR, CDR2 FQNEAQ (reference sequence). With 2 bases removed from V and 1 base from J, the gap between germline ends came to 11 bases. The CDR3 totals 15 residues.

V and J are TRBV27 and TRBJ2-3; 14 bases align to TRBD2. CDR3 length equals 18 residues. J lost 4 bases, V lost 5 bases, and 11 bases had no gene match. The germline gives CDR1 MNHEY, CDR2 SMNVEV (reference sequence). The CDR3 here is CASSPKSLTSGGADTQYF. CDR3 nucleotides: TGTGCCAGCAGTCCGAAAAGCTTGACTAGCGGGGGGGCAGATACGCAGTATTTT.